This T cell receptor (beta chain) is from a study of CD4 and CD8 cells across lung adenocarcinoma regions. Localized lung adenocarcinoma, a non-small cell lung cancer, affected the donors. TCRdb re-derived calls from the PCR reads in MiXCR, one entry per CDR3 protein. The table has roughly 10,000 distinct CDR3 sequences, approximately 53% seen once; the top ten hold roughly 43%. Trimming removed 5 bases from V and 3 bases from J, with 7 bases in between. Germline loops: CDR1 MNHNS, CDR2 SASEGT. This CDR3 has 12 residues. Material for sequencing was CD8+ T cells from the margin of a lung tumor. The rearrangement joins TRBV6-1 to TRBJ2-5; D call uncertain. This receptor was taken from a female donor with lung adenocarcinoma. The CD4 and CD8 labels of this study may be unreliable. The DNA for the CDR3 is TGTGCCAGCAGTCAGCTTGAAGAGACCCAGTACTTC. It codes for CASSQLEETQYF.